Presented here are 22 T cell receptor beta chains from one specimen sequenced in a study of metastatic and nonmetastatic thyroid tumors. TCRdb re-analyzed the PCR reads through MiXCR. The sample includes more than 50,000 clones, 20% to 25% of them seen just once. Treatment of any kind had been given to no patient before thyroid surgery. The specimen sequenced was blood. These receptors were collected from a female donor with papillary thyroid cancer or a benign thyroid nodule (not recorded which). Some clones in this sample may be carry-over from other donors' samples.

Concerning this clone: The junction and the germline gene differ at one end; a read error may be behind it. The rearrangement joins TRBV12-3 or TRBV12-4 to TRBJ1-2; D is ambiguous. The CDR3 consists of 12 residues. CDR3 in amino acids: CASSEGTYGYSF. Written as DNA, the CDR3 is TGTGCCAGCAGTGAGGGAACTTATGGCTACAGCTTC.

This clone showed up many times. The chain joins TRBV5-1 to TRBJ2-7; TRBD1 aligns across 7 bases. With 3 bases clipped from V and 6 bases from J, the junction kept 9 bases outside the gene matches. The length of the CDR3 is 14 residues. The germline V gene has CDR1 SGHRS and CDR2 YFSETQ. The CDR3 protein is CASSSSGTAGEQYF. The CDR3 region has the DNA TGCGCCAGCAGCTCTTCGGGGACAGCCGGCGAGCAGTACTTC.

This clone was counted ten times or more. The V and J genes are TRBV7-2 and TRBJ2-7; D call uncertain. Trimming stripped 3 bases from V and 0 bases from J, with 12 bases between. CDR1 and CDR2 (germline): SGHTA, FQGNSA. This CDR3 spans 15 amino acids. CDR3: CASSLAPENSYEQYF. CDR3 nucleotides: TGTGCCAGCAGCTTGGCCCCAGAAAACTCCTACGAGCAGTACTTC.

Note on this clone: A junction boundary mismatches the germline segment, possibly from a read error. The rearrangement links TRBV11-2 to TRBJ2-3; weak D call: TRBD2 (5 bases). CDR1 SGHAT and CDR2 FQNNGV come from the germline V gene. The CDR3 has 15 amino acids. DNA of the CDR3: TGTACCAGCAGCTTACGGGAACGAAAGTCAGATACGCAGTATTTT. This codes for CTSSLRERKSDTQYF.

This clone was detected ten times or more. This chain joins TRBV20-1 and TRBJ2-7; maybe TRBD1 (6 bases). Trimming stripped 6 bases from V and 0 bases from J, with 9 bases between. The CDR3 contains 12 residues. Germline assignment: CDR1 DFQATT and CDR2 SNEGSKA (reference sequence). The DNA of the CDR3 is TGCAGTGCCCTCAGGGGCTCCTACGAGCAGTACTTC. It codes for CSALRGSYEQYF.

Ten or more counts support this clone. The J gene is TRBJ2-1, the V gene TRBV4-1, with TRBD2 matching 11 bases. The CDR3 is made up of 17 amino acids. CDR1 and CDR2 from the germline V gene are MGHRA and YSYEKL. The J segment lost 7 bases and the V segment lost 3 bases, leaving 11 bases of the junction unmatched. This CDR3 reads CASSHPKTTSGVNEQFF. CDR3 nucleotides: TGCGCCAGCAGCCATCCCAAGACGACTAGCGGGGTTAATGAGCAGTTCTTC.

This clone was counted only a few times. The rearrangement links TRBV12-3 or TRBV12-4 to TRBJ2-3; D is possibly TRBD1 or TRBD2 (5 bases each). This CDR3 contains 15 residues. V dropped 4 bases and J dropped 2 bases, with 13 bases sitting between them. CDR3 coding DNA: TGTGCCAGCAGTTCGATCGGGACCAACACAGATACGCAGTATTTT. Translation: CASSSIGTNTDTQYF.

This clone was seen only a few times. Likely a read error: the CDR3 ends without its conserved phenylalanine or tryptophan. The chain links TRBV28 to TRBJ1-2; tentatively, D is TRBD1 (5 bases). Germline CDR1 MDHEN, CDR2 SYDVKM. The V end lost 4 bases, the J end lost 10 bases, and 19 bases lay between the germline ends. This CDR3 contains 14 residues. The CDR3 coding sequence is TGTGCCAGCAGTTACAAGGGGATATGGTACGTCTACACCTTG. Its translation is CASSYKGIWYVYTL.

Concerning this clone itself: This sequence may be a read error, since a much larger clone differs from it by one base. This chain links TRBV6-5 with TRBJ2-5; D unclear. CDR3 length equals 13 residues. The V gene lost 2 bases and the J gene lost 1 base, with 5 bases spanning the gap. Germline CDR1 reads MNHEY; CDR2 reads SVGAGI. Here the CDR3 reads CASSYVIQETQYF. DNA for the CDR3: TGTGCCAGCAGTTACGTTATCCAAGAGACCCAGTACTTC.

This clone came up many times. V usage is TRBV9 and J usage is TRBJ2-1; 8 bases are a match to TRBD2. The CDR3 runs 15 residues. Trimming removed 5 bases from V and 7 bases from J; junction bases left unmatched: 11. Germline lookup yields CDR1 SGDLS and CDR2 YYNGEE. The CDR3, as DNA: TGTGCCAGCAGTGCCTTCGCGACTAGCGTTAATGAGCAGTTCTTC. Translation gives CASSAFATSVNEQFF. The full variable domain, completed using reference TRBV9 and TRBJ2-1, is DSGVTQTPKHLITATGQRVTLRCSPRSGDLSVYWYQQSLDQGLQFLIQYYNGEERAKGNILERFSAQQFPDLHSELNLSSLELGDSALYFCASSAFATSVNEQFFGPGTRLTVL.

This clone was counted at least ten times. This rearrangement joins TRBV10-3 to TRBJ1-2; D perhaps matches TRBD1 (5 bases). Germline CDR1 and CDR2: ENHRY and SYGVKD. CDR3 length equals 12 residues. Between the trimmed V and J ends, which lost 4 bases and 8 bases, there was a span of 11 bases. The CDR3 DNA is TGTGCCATCAGTGTCCAGGGAGAAGGCTACACCTTC. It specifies CAISVQGEGYTF.

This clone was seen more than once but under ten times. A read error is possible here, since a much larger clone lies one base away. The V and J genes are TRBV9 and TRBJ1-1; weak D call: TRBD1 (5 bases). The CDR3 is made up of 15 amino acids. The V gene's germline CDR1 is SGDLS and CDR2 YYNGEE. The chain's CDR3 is CASSATGADGTESFF. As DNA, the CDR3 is TGTGCCAGCAGCGCAACCGGGGCCGATGGGACTGAATCTTTCTTT. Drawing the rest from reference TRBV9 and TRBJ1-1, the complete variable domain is DSGVTQTPKHLITATGQRVTLRCSPRSGDLSVYWYQQSLDQGLQFLIQYYNGEERAKGNILERFSAQQFPDLHSELNLSSLELGDSALYFCASSATGADGTESFFGQGTRLTVV.

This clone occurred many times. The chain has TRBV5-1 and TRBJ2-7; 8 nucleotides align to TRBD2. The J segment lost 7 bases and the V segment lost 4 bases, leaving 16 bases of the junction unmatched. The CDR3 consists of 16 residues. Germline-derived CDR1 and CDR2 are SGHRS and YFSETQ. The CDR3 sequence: CASSLLGLADAYEQYF. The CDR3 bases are TGCGCCAGCAGCCTTCTTGGACTAGCTGACGCGTATGAGCAGTACTTC.

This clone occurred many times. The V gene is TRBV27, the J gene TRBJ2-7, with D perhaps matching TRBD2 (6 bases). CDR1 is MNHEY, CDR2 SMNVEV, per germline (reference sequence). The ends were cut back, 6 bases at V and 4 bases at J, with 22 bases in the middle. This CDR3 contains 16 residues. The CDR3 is CASSPVKRVSEYEQYF. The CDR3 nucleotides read TGTGCCAGCAGCCCTGTCAAGCGGGTCTCTGAATACGAGCAGTACTTC.

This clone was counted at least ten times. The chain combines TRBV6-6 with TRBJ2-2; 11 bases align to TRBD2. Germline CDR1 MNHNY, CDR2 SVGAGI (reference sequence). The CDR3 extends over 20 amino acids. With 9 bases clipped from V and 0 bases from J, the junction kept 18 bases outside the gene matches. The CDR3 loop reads CASTSFPGLAASTNTGELFF. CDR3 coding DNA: TGTGCCAGTACATCCTTTCCGGGACTAGCGGCAAGTACGAACACCGGGGAGCTGTTTTTT.

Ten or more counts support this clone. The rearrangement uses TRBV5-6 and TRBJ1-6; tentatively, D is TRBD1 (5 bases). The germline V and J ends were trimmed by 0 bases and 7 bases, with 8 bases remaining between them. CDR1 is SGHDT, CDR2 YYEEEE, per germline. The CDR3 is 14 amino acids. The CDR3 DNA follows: TGTGCCAGCAGCTTGGAGAGGGACAATTCACCCCTCCACTTT. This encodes CASSLERDNSPLHF.

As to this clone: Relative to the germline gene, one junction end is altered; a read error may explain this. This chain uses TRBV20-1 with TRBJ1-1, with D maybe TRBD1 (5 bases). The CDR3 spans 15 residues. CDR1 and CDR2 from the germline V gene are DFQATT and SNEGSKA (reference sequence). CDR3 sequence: CSAPAGAGLNTAAFF. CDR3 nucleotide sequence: TGCAGTGCTCCAGCCGGTGCAGGGCTGAACACTGCAGCTTTCTTT.

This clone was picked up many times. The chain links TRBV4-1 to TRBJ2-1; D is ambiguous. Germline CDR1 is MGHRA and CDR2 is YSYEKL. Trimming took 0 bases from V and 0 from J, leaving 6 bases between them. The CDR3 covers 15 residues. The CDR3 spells CASSQDYRSYNEQFF. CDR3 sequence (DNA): TGCGCCAGCAGCCAAGATTATCGCTCCTACAATGAGCAGTTCTTC.

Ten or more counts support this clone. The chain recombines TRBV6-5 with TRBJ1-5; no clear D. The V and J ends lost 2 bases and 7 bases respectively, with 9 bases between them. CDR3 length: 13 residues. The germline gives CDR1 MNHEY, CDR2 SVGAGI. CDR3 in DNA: TGTGCCAGCAGTTACGGAGGGTCGCAGCCCCAGCATTTT. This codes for CASSYGGSQPQHF.

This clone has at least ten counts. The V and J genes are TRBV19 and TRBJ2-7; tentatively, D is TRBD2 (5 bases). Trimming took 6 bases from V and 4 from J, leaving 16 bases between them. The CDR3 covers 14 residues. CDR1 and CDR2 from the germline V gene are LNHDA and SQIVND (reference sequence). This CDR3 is CASSGGAALYEQYF. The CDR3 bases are TGTGCCAGTAGCGGTGGAGCGGCCCTATACGAGCAGTACTTC.

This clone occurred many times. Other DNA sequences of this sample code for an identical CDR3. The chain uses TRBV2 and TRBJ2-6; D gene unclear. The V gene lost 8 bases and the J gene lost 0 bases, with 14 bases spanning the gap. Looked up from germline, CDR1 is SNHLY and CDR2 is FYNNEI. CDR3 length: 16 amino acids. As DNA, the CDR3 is TGTGCCAGCTCGCCGAGCTTTGCCTCTGGGGCCAACGTCCTGACTTTC. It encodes CASSPSFASGANVLTF.

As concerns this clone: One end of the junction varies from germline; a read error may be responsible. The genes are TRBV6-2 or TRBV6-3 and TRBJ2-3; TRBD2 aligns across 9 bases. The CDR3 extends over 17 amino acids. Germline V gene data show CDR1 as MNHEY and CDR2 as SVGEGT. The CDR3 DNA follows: TGTGCCAGCAGTTACCCTCGACTAGCGGTAGGCACAGTTACGCAGTATTTT. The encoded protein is CASSYPRLAVGTVTQYF.